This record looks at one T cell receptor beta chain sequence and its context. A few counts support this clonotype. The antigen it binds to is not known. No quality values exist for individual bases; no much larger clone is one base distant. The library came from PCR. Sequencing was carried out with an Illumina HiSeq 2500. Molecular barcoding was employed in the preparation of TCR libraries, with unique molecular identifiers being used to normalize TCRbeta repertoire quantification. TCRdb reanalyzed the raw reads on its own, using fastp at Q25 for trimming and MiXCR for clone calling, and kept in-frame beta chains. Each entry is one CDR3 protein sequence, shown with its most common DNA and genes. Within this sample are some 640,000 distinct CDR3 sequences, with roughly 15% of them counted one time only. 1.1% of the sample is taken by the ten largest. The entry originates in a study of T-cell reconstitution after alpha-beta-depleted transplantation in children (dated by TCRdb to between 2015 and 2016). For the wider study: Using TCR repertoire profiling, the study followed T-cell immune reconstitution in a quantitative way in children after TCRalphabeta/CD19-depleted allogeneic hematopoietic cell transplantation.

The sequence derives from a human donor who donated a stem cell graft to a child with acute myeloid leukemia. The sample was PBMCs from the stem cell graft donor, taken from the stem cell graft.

The CDR3 corresponds to CASSSTSGGVTGELFF. The DNA sequence is TGTGCCAGCAGCTCGACTAGCGGGGGGGTCACCGGGGAGCTGTTTTTT. Recombination linked TRBV7-6 to TRBJ2-2; 14 of the junction bases match TRBD2. CDR1 and CDR2 (SGHVS, FNYEAQ) derive from the germline V gene. Trimming takes 4 bases off V and 4 bases off J; junction bases not matched to a gene: 2. The CDR3 runs 16 amino acids, cysteine and phenylalanine included. Only the CDR3 DNA is retained, 48 bases long and in frame from the first base.